The sequence of this TCR beta chain was determined in a study of OX40 agonist ivuxolimab in advanced cancers. Study-level background: Age averaged around 58 years (range about 23 to 85), and roughly 80% were male.

In regard to this clone: Its antigen is still unknown.

The method was immunoSEQ multiplex PCR; TCRdb's version includes in-frame clones alone and lacks a portion of them. The data show 35,000 to 55,000 clones, with 65% to 90% seen just once and 2% to 2.5% held by the top ten. Study-level findings and limits: The study found that CD8+ T cells averaged more expanded clones than CD4+. Within 6 weeks, CD4+ and CD8+ blood T cells expanded clonally at 0.1 to 3.0 mg/kg. Determination of antigen specificity was not performed for the expanded peripheral T cells.

The CDR3 contains 17 residues. Trimming took off 0 bases at V and 0 bases at J, with 13 bases between the two ends. The germline V gene encodes CDR1 SGHKS and CDR2 YYEKEE (reference sequence). The clonotype comes from an adult with an advanced solid tumor such as melanoma, head and neck, liver or kidney cancer. The source material was CD4+ or CD8+ T cells sorted from blood, sampled in a trial of the OX40 agonist ivuxolimab. This chain links TRBV5-5 with TRBJ1-5; no definite D call. The CDR3 DNA reads TGTGCCAGCAGCTTGGGGGCACAGAGCGGTAGCAATCAGCCCCAGCATTTT. Its protein product is CASSLGAQSGSNQPQHF.